This T cell receptor beta chain was observed in a study of cytomegalovirus exposure and HLA in healthy donors. Study results and limitations: When analyzed later, a missense DCLRE1C variant was found to be linked to TCR beta V- and J-gene trimming. It was 160 or so TCR beta chains that were listed as cytomegalovirus-associated. Researchers reported that a few CMV-associated chains were confirmed in vitro as CMV antigen-specific.

The CDR3 contains 15 residues. From germline, CDR1 is MGHRA and CDR2 YSYEKL. V was cut by 1 base and J by 3 bases, with 13 bases left in between. This clone was counted a few times. Its target is not known. PCR amplification relied on 60 Vbeta primers (plus 13 Jbeta primers). Here immunoSEQ multiplex PCR was the method, and the copy in TCRdb shows in-frame clones only, minus some. The table has around 97,000 clones, over 8% seen once; the top ten hold 5% to 5.5%. The sequence derives from a man aged 50 to 59 in good health and CMV-seropositive. V and J are TRBV4-1 and TRBJ2-7; no definite D call. The sample comprised PBMCs. The CDR3 region has the DNA TGCGCCAGCAGCCAAGTACTCATGGGCAGCTACGAGCAGTACTTC. Translated: CASSQVLMGSYEQYF.